Each of the 17 T cell receptor beta chains below was sequenced from the same sample in a study of human T cells and chemical hapten exposure. TCRdb reprocessed the RACE reads with MiXCR, giving one entry per CDR3 protein. The repertoire holds 180,000 or so distinct CDR3 sequences, 25% to 35% seen once, with roughly 3% in the top ten. The time point: pre-sensitization, week 0. The treatment here: therapeutic diphenylcyclopropenone sensitization with weekly scalp DPC. The sequences come from whole blood, collected in connection with sensitization to the hapten diphenylcyclopropenone (DPC). Receptors were obtained from a woman aged 30 to 39 with alopecia areata. Some clones in this sample may be carry-over from other donors' samples.

This clonotype was detected a few times. The chain has TRBV29-1 and TRBJ2-2, with 7 bases matching TRBD1. V shed 6 bases, J shed 6 bases, and the junction held 7 bases outside the gene matches. CDR1 and CDR2 from the germline V gene are SQVTM and ANQGSEA. The CDR3 sequence is 13 residues long. The CDR3 protein is CSVRQGLAGELFF. The DNA of the CDR3 is TGCAGCGTCCGACAGGGTCTGGCCGGGGAGCTGTTTTTT.

V usage is TRBV9 and J usage is TRBJ2-3, with 9 bases identical to TRBD2. The CDR3 extends over 13 amino acids. V dropped 7 bases and J dropped 7; count of bases not matched to a gene: 7. Germline CDR1 is SGDLS and CDR2 is YYNGEE. The CDR3 loop reads CASRGGGENTQYF. The CDR3 DNA sequence: TGTGCCAGCCGCGGGGGGGGAGAAAATACGCAGTATTTT.

This clonotype was counted a few times. The gene calls are TRBV11-2 and TRBJ2-3; 15 bases align to TRBD2. This CDR3 comprises 16 residues. From germline, CDR1 is SGHAT and CDR2 FQNNGV. V shed 5 bases and J 3 bases; nucleotides not matched to a gene: 3. CDR3 sequence reads: CASSSGLAGGTDTQYF. CDR3 in DNA: TGTGCCAGCAGCAGCGGACTAGCGGGAGGGACAGATACGCAGTATTTT.

In its sample, this clonotype was seen a few times. This chain uses TRBV10-3 with TRBJ2-3; 8 positions agree with TRBD2. The CDR3 runs 16 residues. Unmatched junction bases numbered 11, after V lost 3 bases and J lost 6 bases. Germline assignment: CDR1 ENHRY and CDR2 SYGVKD. CDR3: CAISDRVAGPMDTQYF. The CDR3 nucleotides read TGTGCCATCAGTGACCGTGTAGCGGGACCTATGGATACGCAGTATTTT.

This sequence joins TRBV2 and TRBJ1-5; D gene uncertain. The CDR3 is 14 amino acids. Per the germline V gene, CDR1 is SNHLY and CDR2 is FYNNEI. V shed 2 bases and J shed 2 bases, with 7 bases lying between them. The CDR3 sequence: CASSELGGNQPQHF. The CDR3 DNA reads as TGTGCCAGCAGTGAACTTGGGGGCAATCAGCCCCAGCATTTT. Based on the CDR3 plus reference TRBV2 and TRBJ1-5, the full variable domain is EPEVTQTPSHQVTQMGQEVILRCVPISNHLYFYWYRQILGQKVEFLVSFYNNEISEKSEIFDDQFSVERPDGSNFTLKIRSTKLEDSAMYFCASSELGGNQPQHFGDGTRLSIL.

Regarding this clonotype: It is likely a read error, because the conserved phenylalanine at the end of the CDR3 is missing. The limits of the CDR3 on the DNA are not certain, so only TCRdb's listed CDR3 is given. This chain connects TRBV20-1 to TRBJ1-1; TRBD1, the D gene given by the table, was not confirmed from the DNA. The CDR3 sequence runs 14 residues, both termini included. Germline CDR1 reads DFQATT; CDR2 reads SNEGSKA (reference sequence). CDR3 sequence reads: CSARHDRTRGMVSS.

The chain couples TRBV12-3 or TRBV12-4 to TRBJ1-1; D might be TRBD1 (6 bases). V gave up 3 bases and J gave up 8 bases, with 19 bases separating them. CDR3 length: 15 residues. The CDR3 protein is CASSFSGTRAPEAFF. The CDR3 DNA is TGTGCCAGCAGTTTTTCCGGGACAAGGGCACCCGAAGCTTTCTTT.

The V and J genes are TRBV29-1 and TRBJ1-3, with D uncertain. The V end lost 7 bases, the J end lost 0 bases, and 16 bases lay between the germline ends. The CDR3 spans 15 residues. The germline gives CDR1 SQVTM, CDR2 ANQGSEA. The CDR3 loop reads CSAYAGSISGNTIYF. CDR3 DNA sequence: TGCAGCGCTTATGCGGGGTCCATCTCTGGAAACACCATATATTTT.

This clonotype was counted ten times or more. The rearrangement uses TRBV29-1 and TRBJ2-5, with 8 bases matching TRBD1. V gave up 6 bases and J gave up 12 bases; unmatched junction bases: 12. Germline values: CDR1 SQVTM, CDR2 ANQGSEA. The CDR3 runs to 12 residues. This chain's CDR3 is CSVTRGQGTEYF. CDR3 sequence (DNA): TGCAGCGTGACCCGAGGACAGGGTACAGAGTACTTC.

The CDR3: CASSSSGGELFF. CDR3 DNA sequence: TGTGCCAGCAGCTCAAGCGGCGGGGAGCTGTTTTTT. This chain joins TRBV3-1 and TRBJ2-2, with a tentative D call TRBD2 (5 bases). Trimming pared 5 bases from V and 7 bases from J, leaving 8 bases between. Looked up from germline, CDR1 is LGHDT and CDR2 is YNNKEL (reference sequence). The CDR3 spans 12 residues.

This rearrangement joins TRBV5-4 to TRBJ2-3; TRBD1 matches 8 bases. This CDR3 is 15 amino acids long. From germline, CDR1 is SGHNT and CDR2 YYREEE (reference sequence). V shed 0 bases and J 2 bases; nucleotides not matched to a gene: 2. Here the CDR3 DNA reads TGTGCCAGCAGCTTGGAGGACAGGGTCACAGATACGCAGTATTTT. Translation: CASSLEDRVTDTQYF. The variable domain in full, completed from reference TRBV5-4 and TRBJ2-3, reads ETGVTQSPTHLIKTRGQQVTLRCSSQSGHNTVSWYQQALGQGPQFIFQYYREEENGRGNFPPRFSGLQFPNYSSELNVNALELDDSALYLCASSLEDRVTDTQYFGPGTRLTVL.

The V and J genes are TRBV29-1 and TRBJ1-1; D is uncertain. The CDR3 has 11 amino acids. Trimming removed 4 bases from V and 2 bases from J, with 5 bases in between. Germline CDR1 and CDR2: SQVTM and ANQGSEA. CDR3 sequence: CSVVANTEAFF. DNA for the CDR3: TGCAGCGTTGTGGCCAACACTGAAGCTTTCTTT.

CDR3 sequence: CASSQGHGETQYF. The CDR3 nucleotides are TGTGCCAGCAGCCAAGGACATGGAGAGACCCAGTACTTC. This chain joins TRBV11-3 and TRBJ2-5; possible D gene TRBD1, 5 bases. This CDR3 has 13 amino acids. The V gene's germline CDR1 is SGHNT and CDR2 YENEEA. The V gene lost 5 bases and the J gene lost 4 bases, with 11 bases spanning the gap.

The V gene is TRBV5-4, the J gene TRBJ2-3; D is unresolved. The CDR3 consists of 14 residues. The germline V and J ends were trimmed by 2 bases and 3 bases, with 10 bases remaining between them. The V gene's germline CDR1 is SGHNT and CDR2 YYREEE (reference sequence). Written as DNA, the CDR3 is TGTGCCAGCAGCTTTCCCCAGGCTACAGATACGCAGTATTTT. Protein sequence: CASSFPQATDTQYF.

This chain uses TRBV6-2 or TRBV6-3 with TRBJ2-3, with 7 bases matching TRBD1. From germline, CDR1 is MNHEY and CDR2 SVGEGT. V was clipped by 5 bases and J by 5 bases; unmatched bases: 10. The CDR3 is 15 residues long. The CDR3 bases are TGTGCCAGCAGTGCGGACAGGCCACACGAAGATACGCAGTATTTT. It codes for CASSADRPHEDTQYF.

This chain uses TRBV6-2 or TRBV6-3 with TRBJ2-7, with D uncertain. Germline V CDR1 and CDR2: MNHEY, SVGEGT. Trimming pared 1 base from V and 0 bases from J, leaving 7 bases between. The CDR3 extends over 14 amino acids. The CDR3: CASSYWTDSYEQYF. The CDR3 region has the DNA TGTGCCAGCAGTTACTGGACGGACTCCTACGAGCAGTACTTC.

The V call is TRBV11-2, the J call TRBJ2-3; 11 bases agree with TRBD2. V shed 6 bases, J shed 5 bases, and the junction held 10 bases outside the gene matches. Germline V gene sequence: CDR1 SGHAT, CDR2 FQNNGV. This CDR3 region has 16 residues. Here the CDR3 DNA reads TGTGCCAGCAGATTACCGGGACTAGCGGAGCTAGATACGCAGTATTTT. Its protein product is CASRLPGLAELDTQYF.